This T cell receptor beta chain was recorded in a study of cytomegalovirus exposure and HLA in healthy donors. Study outcomes and limitations: High specificity and sensitivity for cytomegalovirus status were reported for the classifier.

PCR employed 60 Vbeta and 13 Jbeta primers. Using immunoSEQ multiplex PCR, the repertoire was profiled, and TCRdb retains in-frame clones only, with some absent. Here the sample spans a few hundred thousand clones, 75% being singletons. The CDR3 contains 13 residues. CDR1 is GTSNPN, CDR2 SVGIG, per germline (reference sequence). Trimming removed 1 base from V and 4 bases from J; junction bases left unmatched: 3. This clone is a singleton in its sample. Antigen: not known. The sample was PBMCs. The chain employs TRBV30 and TRBJ1-1, with 7 positions matching TRBD1. This TCR came from a woman in her 30s in good health and CMV-seronegative. The CDR3 coding sequence is TGTGCCTGGAGTGCAGGGGGAGGCACTGAAGCTTTCTTT. Translating it yields CAWSAGGGTEAFF. Complete variable domain (other parts from reference TRBV30 and TRBJ1-1): SQTIHQWPATLVQPVGSPLSLECTVEGTSNPNLYWYRQAAGRGLQLLFYSVGIGQISSEVPQNLSASRPQDRQFILSSKKLLLSDSGFYLCAWSAGGGTEAFFGQGTRLTVV.